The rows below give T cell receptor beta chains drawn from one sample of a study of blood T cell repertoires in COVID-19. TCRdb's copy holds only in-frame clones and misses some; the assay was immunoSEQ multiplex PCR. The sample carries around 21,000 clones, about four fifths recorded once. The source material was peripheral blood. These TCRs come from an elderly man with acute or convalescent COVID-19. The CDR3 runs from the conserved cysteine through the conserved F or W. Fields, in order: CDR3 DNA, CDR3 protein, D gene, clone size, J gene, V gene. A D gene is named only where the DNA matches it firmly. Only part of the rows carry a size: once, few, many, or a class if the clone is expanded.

cdr3_nt: TGTGCCAGTAGTATAGATCTCCTAGTAAGAGATACGCAGTATTTT
cdr3_aa: CASSIDLLVRDTQYF
d_call: NA
clone_size: NA
j_call: TRBJ2-3
v_call: TRBV19

cdr3_nt: TGTGCCAGCAGCTTAGAATTCCGAACAGGGGAGCTGTTTTTT
cdr3_aa: CASSLEFRTGELFF
d_call: NA
clone_size: NA
j_call: TRBJ2-2
v_call: TRBV11-3

cdr3_nt: TGTGCCAGCAGCAACGGGCAGGGGCTGGGAGCTTTCTTT
cdr3_aa: CASSNGQGLGAFF
d_call: NA
clone_size: NA
j_call: TRBJ1-1
v_call: TRBV6-5

cdr3_nt: TGTGCCAGCAGCTTTCGTAACACTGAAGCTTTCTTT
cdr3_aa: CASSFRNTEAFF
d_call: NA
clone_size: few
j_call: TRBJ1-1
v_call: TRBV7-9

cdr3_nt: TGTGCCAGCAGCCCTAGGGGTAGGGGGTCAGTAAAAGAGACCCAGTACTTC
cdr3_aa: CASSPRGRGSVKETQYF
d_call: NA
clone_size: NA
j_call: TRBJ2-5
v_call: TRBV7-8

cdr3_nt: TGTGCCAGCTCACCACCAACAGGGGTGAACACTGAAGCTTTCTTT
cdr3_aa: CASSPPTGVNTEAFF
d_call: TRBD1
clone_size: NA
j_call: TRBJ1-1
v_call: TRBV18

cdr3_nt: TGTGCCACCAGCAGAGATCAGGGAAAGGGTGAAAAACTGTTTTTT
cdr3_aa: CATSRDQGKGEKLFF
d_call: NA
clone_size: NA
j_call: TRBJ1-4
v_call: TRBV15

cdr3_nt: TGTGCCAGTACCGGGACAATGAGCAATCAGCCCCAGCATTTT
cdr3_aa: CASTGTMSNQPQHF
d_call: NA
clone_size: once
j_call: TRBJ1-5
v_call: TRBV2

cdr3_nt: TGCGCCAGCAGTGAGTCCTACGGGGGCAATCAGCCCCAGCATTTT
cdr3_aa: CASSESYGGNQPQHF
d_call: NA
clone_size: NA
j_call: TRBJ1-5
v_call: TRBV10-2

cdr3_nt: TGTGCCAGCAGCGTAGAGATAGCGGGATCCAACGAGCAGTACTTC
cdr3_aa: CASSVEIAGSNEQYF
d_call: TRBD2
clone_size: once
j_call: TRBJ2-7
v_call: TRBV9

cdr3_nt: TGTGCCACCAGTGCCAAGTACGACGGGACAAAAAGGTCCCTCCAAGAGACCCAGTACTTC
cdr3_aa: CATSAKYDGTKRSLQETQYF
d_call: NA
clone_size: NA
j_call: TRBJ2-5
v_call: TRBV24-1

cdr3_nt: TGCAGCGTTGATTTACGTTGGGAGGAAGCGTCCCTGTTGTCGGATACGCAGTATTTT
cdr3_aa: CSVDLRWEEASLLSDTQYF
d_call: NA
clone_size: NA
j_call: TRBJ2-3
v_call: TRBV29-1

cdr3_nt: TGTGCCAGCAGCAAAGACGGCAGAGGGGAGACCCAGTACTTC
cdr3_aa: CASSKDGRGETQYF
d_call: NA
clone_size: once
j_call: TRBJ2-5
v_call: TRBV21-1

cdr3_nt: TGCGCCAGCAGCTTGGCCGCGCGGGAGGGGACCCAGTACTTC
cdr3_aa: CASSLAAREGTQYF
d_call: TRBD2
clone_size: NA
j_call: TRBJ2-5
v_call: TRBV5-1

cdr3_nt: TGTGCCAGCAGCTTCCTTGTTACCGGGGAGCTGTTTTTT
cdr3_aa: CASSFLVTGELFF
d_call: NA
clone_size: few
j_call: TRBJ2-2
v_call: TRBV7-2

cdr3_nt: TGTGCCAGCAGGACTTCGGGACTAGCTTTTAACACCGGGGAGCTGTTTTTT
cdr3_aa: CASRTSGLAFNTGELFF
d_call: TRBD2
clone_size: once
j_call: TRBJ2-2
v_call: TRBV2

cdr3_nt: TGTGCCAGCAGTTACTTAGGAGGGGCTTCAGAGACCCAGTACTTC
cdr3_aa: CASSYLGGASETQYF
d_call: NA
clone_size: NA
j_call: TRBJ2-5
v_call: TRBV6-5

cdr3_nt: TGTGCCAGCAGTGAGACTAGCGGGAACACCGGGGAGCTGTTTTTT
cdr3_aa: CASSETSGNTGELFF
d_call: TRBD2
clone_size: NA
j_call: TRBJ2-2
v_call: TRBV6-4

cdr3_nt: TGTGCCAGCAGTTACGATTCAGGGGACCATCAGCCCCAGCATTTT
cdr3_aa: CASSYDSGDHQPQHF
d_call: NA
clone_size: NA
j_call: TRBJ1-5
v_call: TRBV6-6

cdr3_nt: TGCGCCAGCAGCTTGGCACCGGGACTAGCGGGTAGCTACGAGCAGTACTTC
cdr3_aa: CASSLAPGLAGSYEQYF
d_call: TRBD2
clone_size: NA
j_call: TRBJ2-7
v_call: TRBV5-1

cdr3_nt: TGTGCCAGCAGACCACAGGGGGGGAATGAAAAACTGTTTTTT
cdr3_aa: CASRPQGGNEKLFF
d_call: TRBD1
clone_size: NA
j_call: TRBJ1-4
v_call: TRBV28

cdr3_nt: TGTGCCAGCAGCACGAGCTTCAGGGGGCGAGATTCACCCCTCCACTTT
cdr3_aa: CASSTSFRGRDSPLHF
d_call: TRBD1
clone_size: NA
j_call: TRBJ1-6
v_call: TRBV9

cdr3_nt: TGTGCCACCAGCAGAAAAGTTCTAGATCGTTCTAGCACAGATACGCAGTATTTT
cdr3_aa: CATSRKVLDRSSTDTQYF
d_call: NA
clone_size: NA
j_call: TRBJ2-3
v_call: TRBV15

cdr3_nt: TGTGCCAGCAGCGTAGGACAAGTGAACACTGAAGCTTTCTTT
cdr3_aa: CASSVGQVNTEAFF
d_call: NA
clone_size: few
j_call: TRBJ1-1
v_call: TRBV9

cdr3_nt: TGTGCCAGCAGCCCCTCTGCAGGGAAGAACACTGAAGCTTTCTTT
cdr3_aa: CASSPSAGKNTEAFF
d_call: NA
clone_size: few
j_call: TRBJ1-1
v_call: TRBV7-9

cdr3_nt: TGTGCCAGCAGCTTGGGCGCGACAGGCGCGAACACTGAAGCTTTCTTT
cdr3_aa: CASSLGATGANTEAFF
d_call: NA
clone_size: once
j_call: TRBJ1-1
v_call: TRBV5-5

cdr3_nt: TGTGCCAGCAGCCTTGGACAGGGTGGATGGTCTGGAAACACCATATATTTT
cdr3_aa: CASSLGQGGWSGNTIYF
d_call: TRBD1
clone_size: NA
j_call: TRBJ1-3
v_call: TRBV13